This is a list of T cell receptor beta chains from one sample in a study of beta chain features in type 1 diabetes. Assay used: immunoSEQ multiplex PCR; TCRdb lists only in-frame clones, some missing. The sample records more than 95,000 clones, around 30% being singletons. The specimen was central memory CD4+ T cells from blood. These receptors originate from a woman between 18 and 29 years old with type 1 diabetes. CDR3s include the opening cysteine and the closing phenylalanine or tryptophan. The D gene is left open where the match is weak. Only part of the rows carry a size: once, few, many, or a class if the clone is expanded.

CDR3 protein: CASSPLGTGGATEAFF; CDR3 DNA: TGTGCCAGCTCACCTCTGGGGACAGGGGGTGCCACTGAAGCTTTCTTT; clone size: .; V gene: TRBV18; D gene: TRBD1; J gene: TRBJ1-1
CDR3 protein: CASSPEGTGYNEQFF; CDR3 DNA: TGTGCCAGCAGCCCGGAGGGGACTGGTTACAATGAGCAGTTCTTC; clone size: few; V gene: TRBV6-5; D gene: .; J gene: TRBJ2-1
CDR3 protein: CASSQTPGGSRRANEQFF; CDR3 DNA: TGCGCCAGCAGTCAAACCCCGGGGGGGAGCAGGAGGGCCAATGAGCAGTTCTTC; clone size: few; V gene: TRBV23-1; D gene: TRBD2; J gene: TRBJ2-1
CDR3 protein: CASSQESGASTDTQYF; CDR3 DNA: TGTGCCAGCAGCCAAGAAAGCGGGGCTAGCACAGATACGCAGTATTTT; clone size: .; V gene: TRBV4-2; D gene: TRBD2; J gene: TRBJ2-3
CDR3 protein: CASSPRGPSETQYF; CDR3 DNA: TGTGCCAGCTCACCAAGGGGGCCGTCAGAGACCCAGTACTTC; clone size: .; V gene: TRBV18; D gene: TRBD1; J gene: TRBJ2-5
CDR3 protein: CASSPTWPDNEQFF; CDR3 DNA: TGTGCCAGCAGTCCCACGTGGCCCGACAATGAGCAGTTCTTC; clone size: few; V gene: TRBV7-3; D gene: .; J gene: TRBJ2-1
CDR3 protein: CASTGQGPYGYTF; CDR3 DNA: TGTGCCAGTACGGGACAGGGCCCCTATGGCTACACCTTC; clone size: few; V gene: TRBV11-2; D gene: TRBD1; J gene: TRBJ1-2
CDR3 protein: CASSKQVSSYNEQFF; CDR3 DNA: TGTGCCAGCAGCAAACAGGTGAGCTCCTACAATGAGCAGTTCTTC; clone size: .; V gene: TRBV11-2; D gene: .; J gene: TRBJ2-1
CDR3 protein: CASSQETGLPYNEQFF; CDR3 DNA: TGCGCCAGCAGCCAAGAAACGGGACTACCTTACAATGAGCAGTTCTTC; clone size: .; V gene: TRBV4-1; D gene: TRBD2; J gene: TRBJ2-1
CDR3 protein: CASSLGGASTDTQYF; CDR3 DNA: TGTGCCAGCAGCTTAGGCGGGGCTAGCACAGATACGCAGTATTTT; clone size: .; V gene: TRBV7-9; D gene: .; J gene: TRBJ2-3
CDR3 protein: CATAAGFRRNTQYF; CDR3 DNA: TGTGCCACAGCCGCGGGGTTTCGTCGGAATACGCAGTATTTT; clone size: .; V gene: TRBV28; D gene: .; J gene: TRBJ2-3
CDR3 protein: CSVDVGQGQPQHF; CDR3 DNA: TGCAGCGTTGACGTAGGACAGGGACAGCCCCAGCATTTT; clone size: .; V gene: TRBV29-1; D gene: TRBD1; J gene: TRBJ1-5
CDR3 protein: CASSLVLANEQFF; CDR3 DNA: TGTGCCAGCAGCTTAGTGCTAGCGAATGAGCAGTTCTTC; clone size: few; V gene: TRBV11-3; D gene: .; J gene: TRBJ2-1